This paragraph covers one TCR beta chain sequence. Germline V gene data show CDR1 as MDHEN and CDR2 as SYDVKM. V lost 6 bases to trimming and J lost 7 bases, with 9 bases between them. This CDR3 is built from 11 residues. PCR used 60 Vbeta primers and 13 Jbeta primers. Data came from immunoSEQ multiplex PCR; TCRdb stores just in-frame clones and leaves some out. The sample lists 80,000 to 95,000 clones; about four fifths were seen once. The data were obtained in a study of cytomegalovirus exposure and HLA in healthy donors. Study summary: Assignment to the Caucasian-associated ancestry cluster applied to around 76% of the approximately 380 genotyped donors.

This TCR came from a woman between 18 and 29 years old in good health and CMV-seropositive. Input material: PBMCs. This chain uses TRBV28 with TRBJ1-1, with a tentative D call TRBD1 (6 bases). The CDR3, as DNA: TGTGCCAGCAGGCAACAGGGTGAAGCTTTCTTT. It encodes CASRQQGEAFF.